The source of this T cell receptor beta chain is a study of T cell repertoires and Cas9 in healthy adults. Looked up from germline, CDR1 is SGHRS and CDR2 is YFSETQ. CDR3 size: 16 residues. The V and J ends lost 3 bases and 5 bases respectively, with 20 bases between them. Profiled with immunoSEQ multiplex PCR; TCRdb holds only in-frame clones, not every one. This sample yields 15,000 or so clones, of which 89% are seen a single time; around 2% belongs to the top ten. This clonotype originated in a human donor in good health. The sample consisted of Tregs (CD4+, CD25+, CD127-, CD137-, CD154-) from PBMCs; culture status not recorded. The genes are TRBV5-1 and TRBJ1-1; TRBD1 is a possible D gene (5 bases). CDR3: CASSSYSAGSGTEAFF. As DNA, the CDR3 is TGCGCCAGCAGCTCCTACTCGGCAGGGTCGGGAACTGAAGCTTTCTTT. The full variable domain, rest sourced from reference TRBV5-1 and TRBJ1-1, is KAGVTQTPRYLIKTRGQQVTLSCSPISGHRSVSWYQQTPGQGLQFLFEYFSETQRNKGNFPGRFSGRQFSNSRSEMNVSTLELGDSALYLCASSSYSAGSGTEAFFGQGTRLTVV.